The 15 T cell receptor beta chains below all came from one sample that was sequenced in a study of blood T cell repertoires in COVID-19. The method was immunoSEQ multiplex PCR; TCRdb's version includes in-frame clones alone and lacks a portion of them. The repertoire consists of 120,000 to 150,000 clones, with over 75% occurring once and the leading ten covering 10% to 15%. Material for sequencing was peripheral blood. These receptors came from a man aged 55 to 69 with active or convalescent COVID-19.

The chain carries TRBV29-1 and TRBJ2-1; tentative D call: TRBD2 (6 bases). The V gene lost 4 bases and the J gene lost 10 bases, with 17 bases spanning the gap. Germline CDR1 SQVTM, CDR2 ANQGSEA. The CDR3 is 13 residues long. As DNA, the CDR3 is TGCAGCGTTGTCGCGGGGCCGGACTCGGAGCAGTTCTTC. Its translation is CSVVAGPDSEQFF.

This sequence joins TRBV4-1 and TRBJ2-1; D possibly corresponds to TRBD2 (6 bases). Germline-derived CDR1 and CDR2 are MGHRA and YSYEKL. V was cut by 6 bases and J by 4 bases, with 22 bases left in between. The CDR3 spans 17 residues. The CDR3 DNA sequence: TGCGCCAGCAGTCCAATCCAAATAGGTAGCGGATACAATGAGCAGTTCTTC. This sequence encodes CASSPIQIGSGYNEQFF.

The rearrangement uses TRBV6-2 or TRBV6-3 and TRBJ2-5; D gene uncertain. V was pared by 2 bases and J by 5 bases, with 9 bases between. In germline, CDR1 is MNHEY, CDR2 SVGEGT. This CDR3 spans 13 amino acids. In DNA form, the CDR3 reads TGTGCCAGCAGTTACACGGCTAGGGAGACCCAGTACTTC. Its protein product is CASSYTARETQYF.

V usage is TRBV6-1 and J usage is TRBJ2-3; D is possibly TRBD2 (7 bases). Trimming pared 4 bases from V and 4 bases from J, leaving 18 bases between. From germline, CDR1 is MNHNS and CDR2 SASEGT. The CDR3 covers 16 residues. CDR3 amino acids: CASSADPGGVPDTQYF. CDR3 nucleotide sequence: TGTGCCAGCAGTGCGGACCCGGGGGGCGTCCCAGATACGCAGTATTTT.

The chain is built from TRBV29-1 and TRBJ1-4, with D tentatively TRBD1 (5 bases). V was trimmed by 5 bases and J by 8 bases, leaving 12 bases between them. This CDR3 contains 12 residues. Germline V gives CDR1 SQVTM, CDR2 ANQGSEA. The CDR3 region is CSVHTPGEKLFF. CDR3 coding DNA: TGCAGCGTTCATACCCCAGGGGAAAAACTGTTTTTT. The variable domain in full, completed from reference TRBV29-1 and TRBJ1-4, reads SAVISQKPSRDICQRGTSLTIQCQVDSQVTMMFWYRQQPGQSLTLIATANQGSEATYESGFVIDKFPISRPNLTFSTLTVSNMSPEDSSIYLCSVHTPGEKLFFGSGTQLSVL.

The chain links TRBV6-5 to TRBJ2-1; TRBD1 matches at 9 bases. The germline V gene encodes CDR1 MNHEY and CDR2 SVGAGI. The CDR3 loop spans 16 amino acids. The V and J ends lost 0 bases and 13 bases, in that order; junction bases with no gene match: 13. The CDR3 sequence: CASSYSGQGSITHQFF. As DNA, the CDR3 is TGTGCCAGCAGTTACTCAGGACAGGGGTCGATCACCCATCAGTTCTTC.

This clone appeared many times. The CDR3 bases are TGCGCCAGCAGCCATCTTTTCTCTGGAAACACCATATATTTT. Encoded protein: CASSHLFSGNTIYF. The rearrangement joins TRBV4-1 to TRBJ1-3; no definite D call. Germline V gene sequence: CDR1 MGHRA, CDR2 YSYEKL. Trimming pared 3 bases from V and 0 bases from J, leaving 6 bases between. CDR3 size: 14 residues.

The chain uses TRBV15 and TRBJ2-1; D may be TRBD2 (5 bases). Trimming took off 5 bases at V and 5 bases at J, with 13 bases between the two ends. Per germline, CDR1 LNHNV and CDR2 YYDKDF (reference sequence). CDR3 size: 14 residues. The CDR3 DNA reads as TGTGCCACCAGCCGCCGGGGAACAAACAATGAGCAGTTCTTC. This gives the protein CATSRRGTNNEQFF.

The chain recombines TRBV29-1 with TRBJ2-3, with 8 bases lining up with TRBD2. V lost 6 bases to trimming and J lost 0 bases; unmatched junction nucleotides: 11. Germline CDR1 reads SQVTM; CDR2 reads ANQGSEA. The CDR3 has 16 amino acids. CDR3 bases: TGCAGCGTGGAATTGGCGGGAGGAGCTAGCACAGATACGCAGTATTTT. Translation gives CSVELAGGASTDTQYF.

The chain uses TRBV9 and TRBJ2-2; TRBD1 aligns across 9 bases. This CDR3 comprises 16 residues. After removal of 4 bases from V and 5 bases from J, the junction contained 9 bases not matched to a gene. CDR1 is SGDLS and CDR2 is YYNGEE in the germline V gene. CDR3 DNA: TGTGCCAGCAGCTCACTAGGGACAGGGAGTACCGGGGAGCTGTTTTTT. Its translation: CASSSLGTGSTGELFF.

The chain combines TRBV6-1 with TRBJ2-2, with a possible D match to TRBD1 (5 bases). Germline loops: CDR1 MNHNS, CDR2 SASEGT. The CDR3 is 18 amino acids. V was shortened by 1 base and J by 6 bases, with 21 bases between the two germline ends. CDR3 residues: CASSEGGPTSLVAGELFF. CDR3 DNA sequence: TGTGCCAGCAGTGAAGGGGGCCCGACTTCCCTCGTAGCCGGGGAGCTGTTTTTT.

The V and J genes are TRBV5-1 and TRBJ1-4, with unresolved D. CDR3 length: 15 residues. The V and J ends lost 8 bases and 2 bases respectively, with 16 bases between them. Germline CDR1 is SGHRS and CDR2 is YFSETQ. The CDR3 loop reads CASREASSTNEKLFF. The DNA of the CDR3 is TGCGCCAGTCGAGAGGCGTCTTCTACTAATGAAAAACTGTTTTTT.

This clone was detected only once. The chain links TRBV24-1 to TRBJ2-7; 8 bases agree with TRBD1. J lost 2 bases, V lost 5 bases, and 10 bases had no gene match. CDR3 length equals 16 residues. Germline V lookup: CDR1 KGHDR, CDR2 SFDVKD. In nucleotides, the CDR3 is TGTGCCACCAGTGGTACCGCCGGGACAGGCGCCTACGAGCAGTACTTC. Encoded protein: CATSGTAGTGAYEQYF.

This clone has just one count. The genes are TRBV11-3 and TRBJ2-1; 7 bases agree with TRBD2. V dropped 5 bases and J dropped 2; count of bases not matched to a gene: 9. Germline V gene sequence: CDR1 SGHNT, CDR2 YENEEA. CDR3 length equals 16 residues. The CDR3: CASSPGLVGPYNEQFF. In DNA form, the CDR3 reads TGTGCCAGCAGCCCCGGACTAGTGGGACCCTACAATGAGCAGTTCTTC.

The chain uses TRBV5-1 and TRBJ1-2; D is possibly TRBD1 (6 bases). V lost 2 bases and J 4 bases, leaving 9 bases between the germline ends. Germline V gene data show CDR1 as SGHRS and CDR2 as YFSETQ. This CDR3 is 13 amino acids long. The CDR3 DNA reads as TGCGCCAGCAGCTTAGGGGGAAGCTATGGCTACACCTTC. It is translated as CASSLGGSYGYTF.